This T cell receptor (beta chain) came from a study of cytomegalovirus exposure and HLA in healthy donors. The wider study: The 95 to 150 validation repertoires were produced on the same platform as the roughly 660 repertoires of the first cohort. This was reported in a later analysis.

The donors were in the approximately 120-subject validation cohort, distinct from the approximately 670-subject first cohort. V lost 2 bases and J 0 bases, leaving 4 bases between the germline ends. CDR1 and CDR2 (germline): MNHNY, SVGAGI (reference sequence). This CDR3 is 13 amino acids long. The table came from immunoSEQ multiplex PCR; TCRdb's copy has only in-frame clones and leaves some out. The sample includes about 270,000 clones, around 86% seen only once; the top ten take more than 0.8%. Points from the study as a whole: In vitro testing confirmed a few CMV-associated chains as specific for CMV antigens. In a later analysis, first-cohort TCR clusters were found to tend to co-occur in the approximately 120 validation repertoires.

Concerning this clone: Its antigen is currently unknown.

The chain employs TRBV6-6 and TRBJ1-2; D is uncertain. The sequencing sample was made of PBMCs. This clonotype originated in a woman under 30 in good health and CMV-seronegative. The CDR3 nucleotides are TGTGCCAGCAGTTACACAGCTAACTATGGCTACACCTTC. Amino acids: CASSYTANYGYTF.